These 4 T cell receptor beta chains share one sample of origin, sequenced in a study of blood T cell repertoires in COVID-19. The table came from immunoSEQ multiplex PCR; TCRdb's copy has only in-frame clones and leaves some out. Of hundreds of thousands of clones in the sample, about nine tenths are singletons; the top ten hold about 6.7%. Sequences were obtained from peripheral blood. The origin of the receptors is a woman in her 70s with COVID-19, enrolled during active disease.

The V call is TRBV12-3 or TRBV12-4, the J call TRBJ2-2; the D is unclear. With 3 bases removed from V and 5 bases from J, the gap between germline ends came to 4 bases. The CDR3 loop spans 12 amino acids. CDR3 DNA sequence: TGTGCCAGCAGTTTCCAAACCGGGGAGCTGTTTTTT. This sequence encodes CASSFQTGELFF.

The chain has TRBV6-6 and TRBJ1-2, with D tentatively TRBD1 (5 bases). V shed 0 bases and J shed 6 bases, with 11 bases lying between them. From germline, CDR1 is MNHNY and CDR2 SVGAGI (reference sequence). The CDR3 consists of 14 residues. CDR3 sequence reads: CASSYSWQGDGYTF. The CDR3 DNA follows: TGTGCCAGCAGTTACTCGTGGCAGGGCGATGGCTACACCTTC.

The chain couples TRBV6-6 to TRBJ2-3; TRBD1 agrees at 9 bases. Germline CDR1 reads MNHNY; CDR2 reads SVGAGI (reference sequence). V gave up 6 bases and J gave up 4 bases; unmatched junction bases: 5. This CDR3 comprises 14 residues. The CDR3, as DNA: TGTGCCAGCAGCTCCCGACAGGGGGCAGATACGCAGTATTTT. It yields the protein CASSSRQGADTQYF.

V gene TRBV9 combines with J gene TRBJ1-1; 7 bases are shared with TRBD1. This CDR3 has 14 residues. Germline V gene sequence: CDR1 SGDLS, CDR2 YYNGEE. Trimming took 0 bases from V and 11 from J; bases not matched to a gene: 10. CDR3 loop: CASSVGSGGFMAFF. Here the CDR3 DNA reads TGTGCCAGCAGCGTAGGGTCAGGGGGGTTTATGGCTTTCTTT.